The 9 T cell receptor beta chains given below trace back to one sample, sequenced in a study of identical twins. Each CDR3 protein is one row after TCRdb ran MiXCR on the 5' RACE reads. The sample yields around 140,000 distinct CDR3 sequences, 3% to 4% seen once. Sequenced material: memory T cells sorted from blood. These receptors originate from a man aged 18 to 29 in good health.

This clonotype appeared many times. This chain links TRBV9 with TRBJ2-2; 9 bases match TRBD1. The CDR3 length is 16 residues. V was pared by 3 bases and J by 5 bases, with 8 bases of the junction left unmatched. CDR1 is SGDLS and CDR2 is YYNGEE in the germline V gene. Here the CDR3 DNA reads TGTGCCAGCAGCGAACAGGGGGCCCCTGGTACCGGGGAGCTGTTTTTT. Translation gives CASSEQGAPGTGELFF.

The chain uses TRBV7-6 and TRBJ1-6; D gene ambiguous. Germline assignment: CDR1 SGHVS and CDR2 FNYEAQ. V lost 1 base to trimming and J lost 14 bases, with 9 bases between them. The CDR3 has 12 residues. The CDR3 loop is CASSLESGTLHF. The CDR3 DNA follows: TGTGCCAGCAGCTTAGAATCCGGTACCCTCCACTTT.

This clonotype has at least ten counts. This chain connects TRBV6-2 or TRBV6-3 to TRBJ2-3; 7 nucleotides align to TRBD2. CDR3 length: 17 residues. The J segment lost 3 bases and the V segment lost 3 bases, leaving 12 bases of the junction unmatched. Germline V CDR1 and CDR2: MNHEY, SVGEGT. DNA for the CDR3: TGTGCCAGCAGTTATTCTTTTGGGAGTAGCGGGACAGATACGCAGTATTTT. This codes for CASSYSFGSSGTDTQYF.

This clonotype was observed at least ten times. This chain uses TRBV12-3 or TRBV12-4 with TRBJ2-1; TRBD2 aligns across 11 bases. V dropped 4 bases and J dropped 9; count of bases not matched to a gene: 8. The CDR3 extends over 15 amino acids. CDR3 protein: CASSYRGTSGGEQFF. The DNA of the CDR3 is TGTGCCAGCAGTTATAGAGGGACTAGCGGAGGTGAGCAGTTCTTC.

This clonotype appeared many times. This chain connects TRBV11-2 to TRBJ2-1; TRBD2 matches 7 bases. The germline V gene encodes CDR1 SGHAT and CDR2 FQNNGV. V trimming: 1 base; J trimming: 6 bases; junction bases outside the gene matches: 3. The CDR3 loop spans 14 amino acids. In DNA form, the CDR3 reads TGTGCCAGCAGCTTAGCTAGCGGTCTCAATGAGCAGTTCTTC. Translated, it gives CASSLASGLNEQFF.

This clonotype was seen a handful of times. Here the CDR3 DNA reads TGTGCCAGCAGTTACTCGTACCAAGAGACCCAGTACTTC. It encodes CASSYSYQETQYF. The chain uses TRBV6-6 and TRBJ2-5, with D hard to call. The CDR3 loop spans 13 amino acids. The V end lost 0 bases, the J end lost 0 bases, and 2 bases lay between the germline ends. CDR1 MNHNY and CDR2 SVGAGI come from the germline V gene (reference sequence).

This clonotype was observed at least ten times. V gene TRBV2 combines with J gene TRBJ2-3; unclear D gene. From germline, CDR1 is SNHLY and CDR2 FYNNEI. The CDR3 contains 15 residues. V was trimmed by 8 bases and J by 0 bases, leaving 15 bases between them. The CDR3 is CASGLGPASTDTQYF. As DNA, the CDR3 is TGTGCCAGCGGGCTGGGCCCTGCTAGCACAGATACGCAGTATTTT.

This clonotype was counted at least ten times. V is TRBV10-3 and J is TRBJ2-2, with D maybe TRBD2 (5 bases). The V gene lost 2 bases and the J gene lost 7 bases, with 8 bases spanning the gap. CDR3 size: 13 residues. Germline lookup yields CDR1 ENHRY and CDR2 SYGVKD. The CDR3 loop is CAISEGGGGELFF. CDR3 nucleotide sequence: TGTGCCATCAGTGAGGGTGGAGGCGGGGAGCTGTTTTTT.

This clonotype has at least ten counts. The chain uses TRBV20-1 and TRBJ2-1; 9 bases match TRBD1. Losses at the gene ends were 6 bases for V and 6 bases for J; bases not matched to a gene: 12. In germline, CDR1 is DFQATT, CDR2 SNEGSKA (reference sequence). The CDR3 runs to 15 residues. The CDR3 sequence is CSANPGQGSINEQFF. The CDR3 nucleotides read TGCAGTGCAAACCCGGGACAGGGATCGATCAATGAGCAGTTCTTC.